These 21 T cell receptor beta chains came from one sample sequenced in a study of T cells in Graves' hyperthyroidism and ophthalmopathy. Researchers took RNA transcripts and amplified the TCR beta CDR3 regions from them. Primed by the HTBI set, a first-round RT-PCR was run on the TCR CDR3. TCRdb re-analysed the multiplex PCR reads in MiXCR, keeping a single row per CDR3 protein. The sample records around 700,000 distinct CDR3 sequences, around a third being singletons. The sequenced sample consisted of blood. The receptors shown here come from a woman aged 40-49 years with Graves' hyperthyroidism.

The genes are TRBV25-1 and TRBJ1-1; 8 bases map to TRBD1. CDR1 and CDR2 from the germline V gene are MGHDK and SYGVNS. This CDR3 spans 15 amino acids. V lost 8 bases and J lost 0; bases outside the gene matches: 8. CDR3 in amino acids: CASRQGSAMNTEAFF. As DNA, the CDR3 is TGTGCCAGCCGACAGGGGTCGGCTATGAACACTGAAGCTTTCTTT.

As to this clonotype: This may arise from a read error, as a much more abundant clone is one base away. This chain joins TRBV7-7 and TRBJ2-2, with 8 bases aligning to TRBD1. CDR1 SSHAT and CDR2 FNYEAQ come from the germline V gene (reference sequence). This CDR3 has 15 residues. In DNA form, the CDR3 reads TGTGCTAGCAGCCCTTCAGGGGGCAACACCGGGGAGCTGCTTTTT. Translated: CASSPSGGNTGELLF.

About this clonotype itself: A read error is possible here, since a much larger clone lies one base away. This rearrangement joins TRBV7-9 to TRBJ1-2; D uncertain. The CDR3 length is 10 residues. The germline gives CDR1 SEHNR, CDR2 FQNEAQ (reference sequence). CDR3 coding DNA: TGTGCCAGCAGACGACACGCCTGGGGCTTC. Amino acid sequence: CASRRHAWGF.

This clonotype occurred a few times. The chain employs TRBV25-1 and TRBJ2-3; 9 nucleotides match TRBD2. After removal of 6 bases from V and 10 bases from J, the junction contained 5 bases not matched to a gene. The CDR3 runs 12 residues. Germline V gene lookup returns CDR1 MGHDK and CDR2 SYGVNS. For the CDR3, the DNA is TGTGCCAGCAGAGGGGCTAGCGGGGCGCAGTATTTT. Protein: CASRGASGAQYF.

The gene calls are TRBV7-6 and TRBJ1-2, with D unresolved. CDR1 SGHVS and CDR2 FNYEAQ come from the germline V gene. The germline V and J ends were trimmed by 6 bases and 5 bases, with 22 bases remaining between them. The CDR3 covers 16 residues. CDR3 protein: CASRRPGDSPRYGYTF. In nucleotides, the CDR3 is TGTGCCAGCAGGAGACCGGGAGACTCCCCTAGGTATGGCTACACCTTC.

This clonotype was recorded a few times. The chain combines TRBV6-2 or TRBV6-3 with TRBJ2-7; D is possibly TRBD1 (6 bases). Per the germline V gene, CDR1 is MNHEY and CDR2 is SVGEGT. The CDR3 consists of 16 residues. V was cut by 2 bases and J by 4 bases, with 18 bases left in between. The CDR3 spells CASSYGGQGNYYEQYF. CDR3 sequence (DNA): TGTGCCAGCAGTTACGGGGGACAAGGGAACTATTACGAGCAGTACTTC.

The table lists this clonotype with many counts. The CDR3 here is CASSAYSGANVLTF. Here the CDR3 DNA reads TGTGCCAGCAGCGCTTACTCTGGGGCCAACGTCCTGACTTTC. The chain recombines TRBV9 with TRBJ2-6; no definite D call. There are 14 residues in the CDR3. V lost 3 bases to trimming and J lost 0 bases, with 4 bases between them. Germline-derived CDR1 and CDR2 are SGDLS and YYNGEE.

This clonotype was recorded at least ten times. V gene TRBV12-3 or TRBV12-4 combines with J gene TRBJ1-4; D possibly corresponds to TRBD1 (6 bases). V was cut by 4 bases and J by 7 bases, with 10 bases left in between. The CDR3 spans 13 residues. CDR3 DNA sequence: TGTGCCAGCAGTTCGAGAGGGGGTGAAAAACTGTTTTTT. It encodes CASSSRGGEKLFF.

This clonotype showed up many times. V usage is TRBV2 and J usage is TRBJ1-4; 8 bases match TRBD1. V gave up 7 bases and J gave up 7 bases; unmatched junction bases: 11. The CDR3 totals 15 residues. Germline assignment: CDR1 SNHLY and CDR2 FYNNEI. CDR3: CASNDPGQGAEKLFF. CDR3 DNA: TGTGCCAGCAATGACCCTGGGCAGGGGGCTGAAAAACTGTTTTTT.

V is TRBV28 and J is TRBJ2-2; D unresolved. V was pared by 7 bases and J by 5 bases, with 17 bases between. Germline loops: CDR1 MDHEN, CDR2 SYDVKM. This CDR3 spans 15 amino acids. CDR3 sequence (DNA): TGTGCCAGCACGCTCATTCAAGGGTCGACCGGGGAGCTGTTTTTT. Encoded protein: CASTLIQGSTGELFF.

Points on this clonotype: Its ends do not fully match the called genes, so a read error is possible. The chain has TRBV19 and TRBJ1-2; TRBD1 matches at 8 bases. In germline, CDR1 is LNHDA, CDR2 SQIVND (reference sequence). This CDR3 contains 16 residues. Written as DNA, the CDR3 is TGTGCCAGTGGTATACCTCTCAGGGGGCCGGGGTATGGCTACACCTTC. It encodes CASGIPLRGPGYGYTF. Full variable domain (missing parts from reference TRBV19 and TRBJ1-2): DGGITQSPKYLFRKEGQNVTLSCEQNLNHDAMYWYRQDPGQGLRLIYYSQIVNDFQKGDIAEGYSVSREKKESFPLTVTSAQKNPTAFYLCASGIPLRGPGYGYTFGSGTRLTVV.

This clonotype occurred many times. The chain has TRBV7-3 and TRBJ1-6, with 8 bases lining up with TRBD1. V shed 6 bases and J 6 bases; nucleotides not matched to a gene: 7. The CDR3 totals 15 residues. Germline V gene sequence: CDR1 SGHTA, CDR2 FQGTGA. The CDR3 region has the DNA TGTGCCAGCAGTTTATCCGGACAGGGTAATTCACCCCTCCACTTT. This sequence encodes CASSLSGQGNSPLHF.

The chain links TRBV20-1 to TRBJ2-7; no clear D. V dropped 0 bases and J dropped 0 bases, with 12 bases sitting between them. Germline loops: CDR1 DFQATT, CDR2 SNEGSKA (reference sequence). This CDR3 is 15 amino acids long. CDR3: CSARDPSWSSYEQYF. The CDR3 nucleotides read TGCAGTGCTAGAGACCCATCTTGGAGCTCCTACGAGCAGTACTTC.

This clonotype was counted many times. CDR3 sequence: CSARPPGQGGTEAFF. The CDR3 DNA is TGCAGTGCTAGGCCCCCCGGACAGGGTGGCACTGAAGCTTTCTTT. The rearrangement links TRBV20-1 to TRBJ1-1; TRBD1 aligns across 8 bases. Germline trimming cut 3 bases from V and 4 bases from J; bases unmatched to any gene: 10. Germline V gene sequence: CDR1 DFQATT, CDR2 SNEGSKA (reference sequence). There are 15 residues in the CDR3.

V is TRBV10-3 and J is TRBJ1-4; D is unclear. This CDR3 comprises 16 residues. Trimming took 4 bases from V and 0 from J, leaving 12 bases between them. In germline, CDR1 is ENHRY, CDR2 SYGVKD. The CDR3 DNA is TGTGCCATCAGTGGACGGGAGAGTGCAACTAATGAAAAACTGTTTTTT. Translated, it gives CAISGRESATNEKLFF.

DNA of the CDR3: TGTGCCAGCAGCTTACGGGGCACCGGGACAGGGTTGGAGACCCAGTACTTC. Protein sequence: CASSLRGTGTGLETQYF. This chain connects TRBV5-5 to TRBJ2-5; 9 bases fit TRBD1. The V and J ends lost 2 bases and 5 bases, in that order; junction bases with no gene match: 13. The CDR3 consists of 17 residues. Per the germline V gene, CDR1 is SGHKS and CDR2 is YYEKEE (reference sequence).

This clonotype was seen a few times. The V call is TRBV7-6, the J call TRBJ1-1, with 8 bases lining up with TRBD1. The CDR3 is 14 amino acids. CDR1 is SGHVS and CDR2 is FNYEAQ in the germline V gene. Germline trimming cut 3 bases from V and 10 bases from J; bases unmatched to any gene: 10. DNA for the CDR3: TGTGCCAGCAGCTTGAAGGGACAGGCGGCCAGAGCTTTCTTT. Protein: CASSLKGQAARAFF.

The chain employs TRBV19 and TRBJ1-5; D remains unclear. CDR1 is LNHDA and CDR2 is SQIVND in the germline V gene (reference sequence). The CDR3 is 16 amino acids. The V end lost 3 bases, the J end lost 2 bases, and 14 bases lay between the germline ends. CDR3 amino acids: CASSILGGVGNQPQHF. The CDR3 nucleotides are TGTGCCAGTAGTATTCTGGGTGGGGTCGGCAATCAGCCCCAGCATTTT.

At least ten counts were recorded for this clonotype. The gene calls are TRBV7-3 and TRBJ1-3; D is unclear. Germline values: CDR1 SGHTA, CDR2 FQGTGA. Trimming removed 5 bases at V and 4 bases at J, with 15 bases between. CDR3 length equals 15 residues. The CDR3: CASSENGVEGNTIYF. The CDR3 bases are TGTGCCAGCAGCGAAAACGGGGTAGAAGGAAACACCATATATTTT.

The V call is TRBV5-1, the J call TRBJ1-2, with no clear D. CDR3 length equals 13 residues. Deletions cut 5 bases from V and 7 bases from J, with 15 bases between. Germline V gene sequence: CDR1 SGHRS, CDR2 YFSETQ. The CDR3 region is CASRTPFGVGYTF. The CDR3 DNA sequence: TGCGCCAGCAGAACCCCATTCGGGGTTGGCTACACCTTC.

This clonotype occurred many times. The gene calls are TRBV2 and TRBJ1-1; D not resolved. The germline V gene has CDR1 SNHLY and CDR2 FYNNEI. The CDR3 consists of 17 residues. Trimming pared 2 bases from V and 2 bases from J, leaving 18 bases between. Here the CDR3 reads CASSEKLAGSPNTEAFF. As DNA, the CDR3 is TGTGCCAGCAGTGAAAAGCTTGCGGGATCCCCAAACACTGAAGCTTTCTTT.